The sequence of this TCR beta chain was determined in a study of shared clonotypes between healthy human individuals. Study-wide context: Every donor yielded three CD4 naive, three CD4 memory, two CD8 naive and one CD8 memory plate.

General study points: The generation probabilities recorded for non-shared clonotypes fell below those of clonotypes shared by all four donors.

TCRdb's table, derived via immunoSEQ multiplex PCR, lists solely in-frame clones and lacks some. The table records a few million clones, approximately 96% of them present only once. Worth noting for this clone: Its target is unknown.

Germline CDR1 reads MGHRA; CDR2 reads YSYEKL. The CDR3 has 13 residues. V shed 0 bases and J shed 4 bases, with 6 bases lying between them. The origin of this receptor is a man between 18 and 35 years old in good health. Sequencing was performed on naive CD4+ T cells sorted from blood. Noted subset: CD45RA+ positively selected. The V and J genes are TRBV4-1 and TRBJ1-2; no definite D call. The CDR3 sequence is CASSQDIGYGYTF. The CDR3 DNA sequence: TGCGCCAGCAGCCAAGATATTGGCTATGGCTACACCTTC.